This T cell receptor beta chain is drawn from a study of CD8 T cells in ankylosing spondylitis. TCRdb processed the 5' RACE reads anew with MiXCR; each CDR3 protein has one entry. This table holds a few hundred thousand distinct CDR3 sequences, 15% to 20% found once. The CDR3 totals 14 residues. Deletions cut 0 bases from V and 4 bases from J, with 10 bases between. The V gene's germline CDR1 is LGHNA and CDR2 YSLEER. Only a few counts were recorded for this clonotype. The sample was blood, either unsorted or a sorted T cell fraction (not recorded which). J is TRBJ2-7 and V is TRBV4-3; unclear D gene. This TCR was recovered from a male donor with ankylosing spondylitis or in good health (not recorded which). DNA for the CDR3: TGCGCCAGCAGCCAAGATACCAGCGCGTACGAGCAGTACTTC. This translates into CASSQDTSAYEQYF.